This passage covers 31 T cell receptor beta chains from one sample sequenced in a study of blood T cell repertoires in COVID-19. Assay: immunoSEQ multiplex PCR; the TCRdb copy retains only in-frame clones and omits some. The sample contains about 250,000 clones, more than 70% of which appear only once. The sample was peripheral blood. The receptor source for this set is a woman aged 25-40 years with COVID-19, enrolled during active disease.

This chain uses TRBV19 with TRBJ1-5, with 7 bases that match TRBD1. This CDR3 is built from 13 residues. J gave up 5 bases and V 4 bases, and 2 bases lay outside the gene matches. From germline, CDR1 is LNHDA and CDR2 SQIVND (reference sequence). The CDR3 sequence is CASSTTGDQPQHF. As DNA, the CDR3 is TGTGCCAGTAGTACCACAGGGGATCAGCCCCAGCATTTT.

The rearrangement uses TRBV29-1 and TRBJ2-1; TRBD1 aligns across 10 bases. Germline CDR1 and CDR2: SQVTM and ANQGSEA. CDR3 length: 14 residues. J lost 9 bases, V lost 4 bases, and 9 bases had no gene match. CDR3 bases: TGCAGCGTTGGAGGGAGCGGGACAGGGGTTGAGCAGTTCTTC. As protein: CSVGGSGTGVEQFF.

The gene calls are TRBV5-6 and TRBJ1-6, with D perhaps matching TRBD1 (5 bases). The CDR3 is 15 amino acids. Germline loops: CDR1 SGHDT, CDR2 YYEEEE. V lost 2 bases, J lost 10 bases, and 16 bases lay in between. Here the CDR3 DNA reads TGTGCCAGCAGCTTTTCTTTCCCAGGGCAATCACCCCTCCACTTT. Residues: CASSFSFPGQSPLHF.

DNA for the CDR3: TGTGCCAGTAGGAGGGATGGACTTTCGAACACCGGGGAGCTGTTTTTT. This codes for CASRRDGLSNTGELFF. The chain links TRBV19 to TRBJ2-2; D is perhaps TRBD2 (5 bases). This CDR3 has 16 residues. The germline V gene encodes CDR1 LNHDA and CDR2 SQIVND (reference sequence). Trimming stripped 6 bases from V and 0 bases from J, with 14 bases between.

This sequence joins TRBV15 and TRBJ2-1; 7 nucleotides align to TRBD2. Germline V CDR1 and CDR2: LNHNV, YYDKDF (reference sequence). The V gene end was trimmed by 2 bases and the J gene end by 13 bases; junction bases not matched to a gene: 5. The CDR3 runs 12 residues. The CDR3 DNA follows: TGTGCCACCAGCAGACCCCTAGCGGCTCAGTTCTTC. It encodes CATSRPLAAQFF. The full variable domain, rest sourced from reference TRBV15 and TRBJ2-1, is DAMVIQNPRYQVTQFGKPVTLSCSQTLNHNVMYWYQQKSSQAPKLLFHYYDKDFNNEADTPDNFQSRRPNTSFCFLDIRSPGLGDTAMYLCATSRPLAAQFFGPGTRLTVL.

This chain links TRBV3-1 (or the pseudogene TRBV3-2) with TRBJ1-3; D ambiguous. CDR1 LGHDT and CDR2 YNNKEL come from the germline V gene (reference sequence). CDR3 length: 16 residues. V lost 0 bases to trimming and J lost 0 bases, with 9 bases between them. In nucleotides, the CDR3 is TGTGCCAGCAGCCAAGACAACAGCAACTCTGGAAACACCATATATTTT. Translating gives CASSQDNSNSGNTIYF.

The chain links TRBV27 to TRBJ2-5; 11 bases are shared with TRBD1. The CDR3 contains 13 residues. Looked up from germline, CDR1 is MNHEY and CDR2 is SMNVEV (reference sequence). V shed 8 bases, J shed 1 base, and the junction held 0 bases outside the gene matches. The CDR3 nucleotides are TGTGCCAGCGGGACAGGGGGCCAAGAGACCCAGTACTTC. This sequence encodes CASGTGGQETQYF.

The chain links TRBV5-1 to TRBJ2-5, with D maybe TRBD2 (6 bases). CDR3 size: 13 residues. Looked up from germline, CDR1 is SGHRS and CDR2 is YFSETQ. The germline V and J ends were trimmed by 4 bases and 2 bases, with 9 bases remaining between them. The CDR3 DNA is TGCGCCAGCAGCGTCGGGACTCAAGAGACCCAGTACTTC. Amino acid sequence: CASSVGTQETQYF.

The CDR3 nucleotides are TGTGCCAGCAGCTTAGAGGGAGGCGGAGGCACAGATACGCAGTATTTT. The encoded protein is CASSLEGGGGTDTQYF. The chain employs TRBV7-2 and TRBJ2-3, with TRBD2 as a possible D gene (6 bases). The CDR3 totals 16 residues. CDR1 is SGHTA, CDR2 FQGNSA, per germline. V was trimmed by 1 base and J by 1 base, leaving 12 bases between them. Based on the CDR3 plus reference TRBV7-2 and TRBJ2-3, the full variable domain is GAGVSQSPSNKVTEKGKDVELRCDPISGHTALYWYRQSLGQGLEFLIYFQGNSAPDKSGLPSDRFSAERTGGSVSTLTIQRTQQEDSAVYLCASSLEGGGGTDTQYFGPGTRLTVL.

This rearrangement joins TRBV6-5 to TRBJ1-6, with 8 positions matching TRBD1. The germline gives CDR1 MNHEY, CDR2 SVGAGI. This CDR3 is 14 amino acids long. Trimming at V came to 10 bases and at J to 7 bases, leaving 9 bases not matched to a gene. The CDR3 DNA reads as TGTGCCACCCAGACAGGGGCCGAAAATTCACCCCTCCACTTT. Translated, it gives CATQTGAENSPLHF.

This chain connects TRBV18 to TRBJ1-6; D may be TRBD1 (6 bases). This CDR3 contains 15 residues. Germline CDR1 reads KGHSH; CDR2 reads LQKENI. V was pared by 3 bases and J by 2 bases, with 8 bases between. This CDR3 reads CASSPQGTYNSPLHF. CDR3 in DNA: TGTGCCAGCTCACCTCAGGGGACCTATAATTCACCCCTCCACTTT.

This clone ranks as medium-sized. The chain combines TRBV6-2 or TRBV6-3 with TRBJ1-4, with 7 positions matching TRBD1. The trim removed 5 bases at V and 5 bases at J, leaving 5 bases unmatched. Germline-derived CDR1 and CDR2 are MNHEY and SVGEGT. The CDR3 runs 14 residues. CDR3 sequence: CASSPGQENEKLFF. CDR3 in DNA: TGTGCCAGCAGTCCCGGACAGGAGAATGAAAAACTGTTTTTT.

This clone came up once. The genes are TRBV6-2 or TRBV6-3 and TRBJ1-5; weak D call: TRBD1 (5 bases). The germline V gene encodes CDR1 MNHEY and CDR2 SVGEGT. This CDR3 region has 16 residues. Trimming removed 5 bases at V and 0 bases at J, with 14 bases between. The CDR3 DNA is TGTGCCAGCAGTCGGATCGACAGTTATAGCAATCAGCCCCAGCATTTT. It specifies CASSRIDSYSNQPQHF.

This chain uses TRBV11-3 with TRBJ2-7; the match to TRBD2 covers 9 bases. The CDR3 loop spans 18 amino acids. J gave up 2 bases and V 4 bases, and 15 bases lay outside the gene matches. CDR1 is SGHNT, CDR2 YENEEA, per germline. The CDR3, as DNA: TGTGCCAGCAGCTCGGGGTTATTTAGCGGGAGTTTTACCTACGAGCAGTACGTC. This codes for CASSSGLFSGSFTYEQYV.

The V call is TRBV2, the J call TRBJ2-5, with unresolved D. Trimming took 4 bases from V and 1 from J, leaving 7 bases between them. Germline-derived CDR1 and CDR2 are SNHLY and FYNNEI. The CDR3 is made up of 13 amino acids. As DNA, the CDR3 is TGTGCCAGCAGTGTACTAACCCAAGAGACCCAGTACTTC. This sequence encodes CASSVLTQETQYF.

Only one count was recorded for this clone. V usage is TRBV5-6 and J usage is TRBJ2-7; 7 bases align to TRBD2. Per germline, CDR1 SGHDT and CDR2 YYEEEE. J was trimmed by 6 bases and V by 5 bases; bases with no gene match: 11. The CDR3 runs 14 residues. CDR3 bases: TGTGCCAGCAGTTTCGCCCGGGAGGCCTTCGAGCAGTACGTC. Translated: CASSFAREAFEQYV.

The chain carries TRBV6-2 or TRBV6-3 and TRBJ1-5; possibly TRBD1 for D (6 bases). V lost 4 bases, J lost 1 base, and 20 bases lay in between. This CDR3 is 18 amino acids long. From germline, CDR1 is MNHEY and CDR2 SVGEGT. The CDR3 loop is CASSWPFNSGVSNQPQHF. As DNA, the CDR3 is TGTGCCAGCAGTTGGCCCTTCAACTCAGGGGTCAGCAATCAGCCCCAGCATTTT.

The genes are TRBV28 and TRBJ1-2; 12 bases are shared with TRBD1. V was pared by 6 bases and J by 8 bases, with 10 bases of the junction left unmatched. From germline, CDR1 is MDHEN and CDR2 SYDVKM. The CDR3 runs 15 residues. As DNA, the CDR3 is TGTGCCAGCAGAAAAGGGACAGGGGGCAGGTTGGGCTACACCTTC. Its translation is CASRKGTGGRLGYTF.

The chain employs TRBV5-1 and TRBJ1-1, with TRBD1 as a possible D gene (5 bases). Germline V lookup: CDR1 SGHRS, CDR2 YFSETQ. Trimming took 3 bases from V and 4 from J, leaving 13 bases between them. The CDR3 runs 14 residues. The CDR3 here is CASSSQGDATEAFF. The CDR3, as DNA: TGCGCCAGCAGCTCCCAGGGTGATGCCACTGAAGCTTTCTTT.

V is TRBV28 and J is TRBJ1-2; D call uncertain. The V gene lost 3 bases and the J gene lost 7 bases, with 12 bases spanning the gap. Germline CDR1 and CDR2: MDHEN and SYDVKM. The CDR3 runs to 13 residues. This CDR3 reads CASSFLLHSGYTF. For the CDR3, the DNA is TGTGCCAGCAGTTTTCTCCTTCACTCTGGCTACACCTTC.

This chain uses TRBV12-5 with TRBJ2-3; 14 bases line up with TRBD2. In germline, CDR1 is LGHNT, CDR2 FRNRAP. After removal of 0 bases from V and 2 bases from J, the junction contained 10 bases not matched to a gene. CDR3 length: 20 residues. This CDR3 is CASGLVSGTSGSIVTDTQYF. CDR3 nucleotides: TGTGCTAGTGGTTTGGTCTCCGGGACTAGCGGGAGTATTGTCACAGATACGCAGTATTTT. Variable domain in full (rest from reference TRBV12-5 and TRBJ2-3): DARVTQTPRHKVTEMGQEVTMRCQPILGHNTVFWYRQTMMQGLELLAYFRNRAPLDDSGMPKDRFSAEMPDATLATLKIQPSEPRDSAVYFCASGLVSGTSGSIVTDTQYFGPGTRLTVL.

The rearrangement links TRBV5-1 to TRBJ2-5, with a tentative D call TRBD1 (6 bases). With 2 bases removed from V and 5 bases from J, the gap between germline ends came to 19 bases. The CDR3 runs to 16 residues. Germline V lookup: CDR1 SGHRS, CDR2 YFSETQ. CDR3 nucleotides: TGCGCCAGCAGCTTATCCGGGACATTAGCGATGGAGACCCAGTACTTC. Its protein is CASSLSGTLAMETQYF.

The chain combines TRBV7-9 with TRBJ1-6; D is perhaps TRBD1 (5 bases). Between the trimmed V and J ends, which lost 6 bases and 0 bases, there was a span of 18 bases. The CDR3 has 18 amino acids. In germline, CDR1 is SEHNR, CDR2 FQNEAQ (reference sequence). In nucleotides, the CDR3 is TGTGCCAGCAGAGGCACAACAGGTTCAAGCTCCTATAATTCACCCCTCCACTTT. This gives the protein CASRGTTGSSSYNSPLHF.

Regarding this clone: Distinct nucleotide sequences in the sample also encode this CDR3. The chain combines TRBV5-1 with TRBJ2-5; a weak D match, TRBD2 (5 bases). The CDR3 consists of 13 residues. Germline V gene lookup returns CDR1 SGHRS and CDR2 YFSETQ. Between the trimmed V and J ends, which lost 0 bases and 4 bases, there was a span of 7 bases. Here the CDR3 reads CASSLGGRETQYF. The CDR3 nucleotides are TGCGCCAGCAGCTTGGGAGGGCGAGAGACCCAGTACTTC.

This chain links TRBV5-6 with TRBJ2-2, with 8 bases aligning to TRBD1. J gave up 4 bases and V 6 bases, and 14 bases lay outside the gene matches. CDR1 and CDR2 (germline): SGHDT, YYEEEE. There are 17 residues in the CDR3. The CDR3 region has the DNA TGTGCCAGCATCTTTGGGACAGGAGCCTTTCCCACCGGGGAGCTGTTTTTT. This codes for CASIFGTGAFPTGELFF.

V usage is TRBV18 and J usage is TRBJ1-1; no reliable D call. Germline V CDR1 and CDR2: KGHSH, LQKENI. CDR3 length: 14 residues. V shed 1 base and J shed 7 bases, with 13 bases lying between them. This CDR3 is CASSPREGPVEAFF. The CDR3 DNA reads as TGTGCCAGCTCACCACGGGAGGGTCCGGTTGAAGCTTTCTTT.

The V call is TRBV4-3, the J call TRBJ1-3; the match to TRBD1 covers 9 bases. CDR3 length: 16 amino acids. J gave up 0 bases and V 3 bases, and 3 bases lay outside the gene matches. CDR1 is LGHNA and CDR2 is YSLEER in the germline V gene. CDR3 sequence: CASSQLTGGSGNTIYF. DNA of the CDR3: TGCGCCAGCAGCCAGTTGACAGGGGGCTCTGGAAACACCATATATTTT.

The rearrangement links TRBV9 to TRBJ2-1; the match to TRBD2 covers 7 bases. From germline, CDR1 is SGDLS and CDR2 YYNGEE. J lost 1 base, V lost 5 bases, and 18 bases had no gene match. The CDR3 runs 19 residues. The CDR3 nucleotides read TGTGCCAGCAGTCGTAGGGAGGTGGGACTAATATATTCCTACAATGAGCAGTTCTTC. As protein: CASSRREVGLIYSYNEQFF.

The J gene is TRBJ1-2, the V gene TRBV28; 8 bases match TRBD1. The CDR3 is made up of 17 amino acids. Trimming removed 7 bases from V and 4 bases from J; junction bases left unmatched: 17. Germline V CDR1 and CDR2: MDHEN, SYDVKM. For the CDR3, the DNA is TGTGCCAGCACTAGGGACCCGCCAGGGGGCGCGGGCTATGGCTACACCTTC. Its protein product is CASTRDPPGGAGYGYTF.

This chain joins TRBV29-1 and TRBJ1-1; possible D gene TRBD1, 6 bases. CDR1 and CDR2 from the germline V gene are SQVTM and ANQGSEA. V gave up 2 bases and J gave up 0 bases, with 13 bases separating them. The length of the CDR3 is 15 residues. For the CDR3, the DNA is TGCAGCGTTGAACCCCAGGGGAATATGAACACTGAAGCTTTCTTT. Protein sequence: CSVEPQGNMNTEAFF.

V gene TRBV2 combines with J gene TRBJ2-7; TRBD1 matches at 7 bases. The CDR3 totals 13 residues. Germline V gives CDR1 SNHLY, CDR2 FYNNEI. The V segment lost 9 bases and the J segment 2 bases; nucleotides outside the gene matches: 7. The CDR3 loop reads CASNRDRTYEQYF. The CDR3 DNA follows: TGTGCCAGTAACCGGGACAGAACCTACGAGCAGTACTTC.